This TCR beta chain derives from a study of blood T cell repertoires in COVID-19. Across the study: Acute and convalescent COVID-19 samples came from the United States, Italy and Spain. The cDNA or gDNA used as material had been derived from T cells, B-cell-depleted T cells, or PBMCs.

Per the original data handling: The authors estimated nucleated cell counts from reference gene primer amplification. The table came from immunoSEQ multiplex PCR; TCRdb's copy has only in-frame clones and leaves some out. Clone size and V and J calls were adopted from that table, with D and trimming inferred from the DNA. This table has about 210,000 clones, around nine tenths appearing once. The germline gives CDR1 SEHNR, CDR2 FQNEAQ (reference sequence). V was pared by 1 base and J by 4 bases, with 5 bases of the junction left unmatched. The CDR3 runs 15 residues. This chain uses TRBV7-9 with TRBJ1-2, with TRBD1 matching 8 bases. This clonotype was sampled from a young man with active or convalescent COVID-19. The sequenced sample was peripheral blood. Written as DNA, the CDR3 is TGTGCCAGCAGCTTAGTGCCAGGGGGCTCCTATGGCTACACCTTC. It codes for CASSLVPGGSYGYTF.